This entry lists 10 T cell receptor beta chains sequenced from one sample in a study of blood T cells in healthy people across ages. The second PCR ran roughly 7 to 12 cycles with a sample-barcoded 5' primer and J-beta primers. TCRdb reprocessed the 5' RACE reads with MiXCR, giving one entry per CDR3 protein. The sample holds 700,000 to 900,000 distinct CDR3 sequences; 50% to 65% are singletons and the top ten take around 41%. The sequencing input was blood. The receptors derive from a man older than 75 in good health.

The chain recombines TRBV11-3 with TRBJ2-3, with D perhaps matching TRBD1 (5 bases). Germline V lookup: CDR1 SGHNT, CDR2 YENEEA. CDR3 size: 14 residues. V lost 1 base to trimming and J lost 5 bases, with 10 bases between them. CDR3 nucleotide sequence: TGTGCCAGCAGCTTAGTACCAACAGGAGATACGCAGTATTTT. Protein product: CASSLVPTGDTQYF.

This clonotype was observed many times. The chain couples TRBV29-1 to TRBJ2-7; 13 nucleotides line up with TRBD2. V lost 6 bases to trimming and J lost 2 bases; unmatched junction nucleotides: 7. The germline V gene has CDR1 SQVTM and CDR2 ANQGSEA. This CDR3 region has 15 residues. The CDR3 nucleotides read TGCAGCGTCTCCGGACTAGCGGGGGAGCCCTACGAGCAGTACTTC. The encoded protein is CSVSGLAGEPYEQYF.

The V and J genes are TRBV7-2 and TRBJ2-1, with 9 bases matching TRBD2. This CDR3 contains 17 residues. The germline CDR1 and CDR2 sequences are SGHTA and FQGNSA. J was trimmed by 10 bases and V by 5 bases; bases with no gene match: 18. In DNA form, the CDR3 reads TGTGCCAGCAGCCCCCTCCCGGGGGCGTTAGCGGGAGTGGAGCAGTTCTTC. Translated, it gives CASSPLPGALAGVEQFF. Full variable domain (rest looked up from reference TRBV7-2 and TRBJ2-1): GAGVSQSPSNKVTEKGKDVELRCDPISGHTALYWYRQSLGQGLEFLIYFQGNSAPDKSGLPSDRFSAERTGGSVSTLTIQRTQQEDSAVYLCASSPLPGALAGVEQFFGPGTRLTVL.

The rearrangement uses TRBV12-3 or TRBV12-4 and TRBJ2-1; maybe TRBD1 (5 bases). The CDR3 runs 16 residues. The V end lost 6 bases, the J end lost 2 bases, and 17 bases lay between the germline ends. The chain's CDR3 is CASSTLRGVTYNEQFF. The CDR3 DNA is TGTGCCAGCAGCACCCTTAGGGGCGTAACCTACAATGAGCAGTTCTTC.

V gene TRBV18 combines with J gene TRBJ2-5, with 9 bases aligning to TRBD1. V lost 3 bases and J lost 5; bases outside the gene matches: 4. Germline V gene data show CDR1 as KGHSH and CDR2 as LQKENI. The CDR3 is 14 residues long. CDR3 loop: CASSPVDRGETQYF. The CDR3 DNA reads TGTGCCAGCTCACCGGTTGACAGGGGGGAGACCCAGTACTTC.

V gene TRBV7-9 combines with J gene TRBJ2-1; TRBD2 might be the D (6 bases). CDR1 is SEHNR and CDR2 is FQNEAQ in the germline V gene (reference sequence). V was cut by 3 bases and J by 13 bases, with 19 bases left in between. The CDR3 runs to 14 residues. The CDR3 protein is CASSLRDAWETQFF. CDR3 coding DNA: TGTGCCAGCAGCTTGCGGGACGCGTGGGAGACCCAGTTCTTC.

The CDR3 loop reads CASTRAVAYEQYF. CDR3 DNA: TGTGCCAGCACCCGCGCGGTTGCCTACGAGCAGTACTTC. The chain is built from TRBV7-2 and TRBJ2-7; D remains ambiguous. V lost 7 bases to trimming and J lost 2 bases, with 12 bases between them. This CDR3 region has 13 residues. The V gene's germline CDR1 is SGHTA and CDR2 FQGNSA.

The V gene is TRBV10-3, the J gene TRBJ2-4; 8 bases are a match to TRBD1. The J call may be mistaken, given a closer DNA end match to TRBJ2-7. The CDR3 loop spans 13 amino acids. The V gene's germline CDR1 is ENHRY and CDR2 SYGVKD. CDR3 sequence: CAINGQGSYEQYF. CDR3 DNA: TGTGCCATCAATGGACAGGGTTCCTACGAGCAGTACTTC.

V gene TRBV14 combines with J gene TRBJ2-5; no clear D. Germline CDR1 and CDR2: SGHDN and FVKESK. The CDR3 spans 16 residues. V was clipped by 4 bases and J by 4 bases, with 19 bases between them. CDR3 sequence: CASSLWGHSARETQYF. DNA of the CDR3: TGTGCCAGCAGCCTCTGGGGTCACAGCGCTCGAGAGACCCAGTACTTC.

This clonotype showed up just a few times. The gene calls are TRBV7-3 and TRBJ2-6; D gene uncertain. V was pared by 5 bases and J by 6 bases, with 8 bases between. The germline V gene has CDR1 SGHTA and CDR2 FQGTGA. The CDR3 has 13 residues. The CDR3 spells CASSVSQANVLTF. In nucleotides, the CDR3 is TGTGCCAGCAGCGTTTCTCAGGCCAACGTCCTGACTTTC.